The TCR beta chain described here comes from a study of CD8 T cells in Susac syndrome. Random hexamers were used to reverse transcribe 0.5 to 1 ug of RNA. In TCRdb, the immunoSEQ multiplex PCR reads were re-called with MiXCR into one record per CDR3 protein. The sample carries some 150,000 distinct CDR3 sequences, about 95% recorded once. Trimming removed 4 bases from V and 4 bases from J; junction bases left unmatched: 4. CDR1 and CDR2 (germline): LGHDT, YNNKEL (reference sequence). This CDR3 comprises 14 residues. This clonotype has only one observation. This chain uses TRBV3-1 with TRBJ1-2, with TRBD1 matching over 9 bases. Source material: CD4+ T cells from PBMCs. The TCR comes from a human donor with Susac syndrome. CDR3 region: CASSPGQGLYGYTF. DNA for the CDR3: TGTGCCAGCAGCCCGGGACAGGGCCTCTATGGCTACACCTTC.